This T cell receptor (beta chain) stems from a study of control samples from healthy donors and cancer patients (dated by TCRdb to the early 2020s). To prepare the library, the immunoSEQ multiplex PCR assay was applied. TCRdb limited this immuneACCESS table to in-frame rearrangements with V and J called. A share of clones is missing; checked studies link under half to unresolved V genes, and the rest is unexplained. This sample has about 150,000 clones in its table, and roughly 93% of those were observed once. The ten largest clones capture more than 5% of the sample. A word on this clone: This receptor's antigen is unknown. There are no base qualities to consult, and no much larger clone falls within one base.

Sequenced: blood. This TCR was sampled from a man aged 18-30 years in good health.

The nucleotide sequence is given as TGTGCCATCAGTGAGTCGAGAGCCGGCCTAAGGACCGAAAAACTGTTTTTT. Its translation is CAISESRAGLRTEKLFF. The chain joins TRBV10-3 to TRBJ1-4, with the D segment identity uncertain. V sheds 0 bases and J sheds 8 bases, leaving 19 bases between their ends. The germline V gene gives CDR1 as ENHRY and CDR2 as SYGVKD. The CDR3 contains 17 residues, cysteine and phenylalanine counted. The kept DNA is CDR3 alone, 51 bases in frame from the first base.